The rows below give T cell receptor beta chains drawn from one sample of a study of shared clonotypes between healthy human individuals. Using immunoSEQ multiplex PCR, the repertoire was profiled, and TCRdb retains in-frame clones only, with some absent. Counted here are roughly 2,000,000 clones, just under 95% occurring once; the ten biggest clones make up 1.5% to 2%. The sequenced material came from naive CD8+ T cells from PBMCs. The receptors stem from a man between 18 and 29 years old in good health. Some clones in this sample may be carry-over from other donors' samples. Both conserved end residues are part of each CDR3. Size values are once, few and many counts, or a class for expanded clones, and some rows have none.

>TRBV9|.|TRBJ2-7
CASSVAGNAYEQYF
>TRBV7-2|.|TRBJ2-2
CASSSLAGRNTGELFF
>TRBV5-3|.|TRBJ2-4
CARLLNEGLAKNIQYF
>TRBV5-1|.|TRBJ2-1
CASSPLSGRVGNEQFF
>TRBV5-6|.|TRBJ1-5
CASSFSGAPSNQPQHF
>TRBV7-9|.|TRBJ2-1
CASSYVMVLSHNEQFF
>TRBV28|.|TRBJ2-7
CATHSGRGGEQYF
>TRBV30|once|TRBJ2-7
CAWRGGTSGSHEQYF
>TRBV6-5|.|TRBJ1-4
CASSYSPTAGEKLFF
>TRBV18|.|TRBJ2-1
CASSPPFQGYNEQFF
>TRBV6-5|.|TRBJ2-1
CASRTRTGYYNEQFF
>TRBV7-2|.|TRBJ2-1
CASTTDSYNEQFF
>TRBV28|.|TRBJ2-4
CASSAQAPDIQYF
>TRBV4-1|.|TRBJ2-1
CASSHATKPGLASYNEQFF
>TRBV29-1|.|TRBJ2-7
CSVEVTAYEQYF
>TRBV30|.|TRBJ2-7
CAWSVSGGLEQYF
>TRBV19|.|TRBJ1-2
CASSIGILPANYGYTF
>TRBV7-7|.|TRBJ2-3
CASSFSPGTGDTQYF
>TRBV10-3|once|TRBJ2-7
CAISPSDSSYEQYF
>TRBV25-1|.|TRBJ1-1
CASSEGTTTEAFF
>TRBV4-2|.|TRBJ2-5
CASSQSDEEDETQYF
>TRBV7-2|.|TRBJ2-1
CASSSWPVDPPFF
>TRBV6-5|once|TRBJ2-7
CASSITGTTAYEQYF
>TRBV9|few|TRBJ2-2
CASSVSATGELFF
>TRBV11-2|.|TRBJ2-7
CASSLGVGAYEQYF
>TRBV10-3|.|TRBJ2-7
CAISGENPTYEQYF
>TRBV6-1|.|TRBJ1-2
CASSETVRPPVNYGYTF
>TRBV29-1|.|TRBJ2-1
CSVEDGVTPWAYNEQFF
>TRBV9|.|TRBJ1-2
CASSPTGGSPNYGYTF
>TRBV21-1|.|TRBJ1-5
CASNLDRGFNQPQHF
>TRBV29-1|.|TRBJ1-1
CSAGQGVNTEAFF
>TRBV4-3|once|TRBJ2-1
CASSQDPRLVSYNEQFF
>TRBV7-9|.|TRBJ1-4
CASSPEGGAREKLFF
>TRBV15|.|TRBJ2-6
CATSRGTGRNSGANVLTF
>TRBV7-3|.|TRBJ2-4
CASSLKGLGVLAKNIQYF
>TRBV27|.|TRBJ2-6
CASKPGLGTGANVLTF
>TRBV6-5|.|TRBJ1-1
CASRGVQGGGTEAFF
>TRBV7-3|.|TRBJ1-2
CASSQGGIDGYTF
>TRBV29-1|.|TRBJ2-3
CSVELTLHKGADTQYF
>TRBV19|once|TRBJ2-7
CASSISGGPSTYEQYF
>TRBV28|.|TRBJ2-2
CASSSVAGELFF